This T cell receptor beta chain was retrieved from a study of blood T cells in healthy people across ages. Whole-study results and caveats: Roughly linearly, TCR beta diversity per million T cells fell as age increased.

A word on this clonotype: The antigen remains undetermined.

For the second PCR, which ran for about 7 to 11 cycles, a sample-barcoded 5' primer and a J-beta primer mix were used. TCRdb analysed the 5' RACE reads with MiXCR anew, one entry per CDR3 protein. The sample includes about 1.4 million distinct CDR3 sequences, approximately 59% of them seen just once. V gave up 4 bases and J gave up 2 bases; unmatched junction bases: 6. This CDR3 comprises 15 residues. Germline V gives CDR1 ENHRY, CDR2 SYGVKD. The clonotype was recovered from a man aged 18 to 35 in good health. The chain combines TRBV10-3 with TRBJ2-3; 7 positions agree with TRBD1. The sample consisted of blood. The CDR3 nucleotides read TGTGCCATCAGTGCATTGGGACAGACCACAGATACGCAGTATTTT. Its translation is CAISALGQTTDTQYF.